This T cell receptor beta chain was documented in a study of vaccination effects on CD4 cells after COVID-19. The wider study: A median of 72 days separated the second dose and sampling.

Within the ViraFEST assay, antigen-specific CD4+ T cells underwent expansion with viral peptide pools prior to sequencing. Subsequent to a culture period of approximately 11 days, CD4+ T cells were isolated. The vaccine given was either BNT162b2 or mRNA-1273, in two doses. PBMC were cultured at fewer than 2.5 million per well with roughly 10 IU/ml IL-2 and about 9.2 ug/ml peptides. IL-2 medium took the place of half the medium on both days 3 and 7. Germline V CDR1 and CDR2: WNHNN, SYGVQD (reference sequence). The V end lost 8 bases, the J end lost 1 base, and 8 bases lay between the germline ends. This CDR3 spans 13 amino acids. Notes on this clone: What it binds is unknown.

The assay was immunoSEQ multiplex PCR, and TCRdb's table has in-frame clones only and misses some. The sample includes about 46,000 clones, over 60% seen only once; the top ten take more than 13%. The source was CD4+ T cells from PBMCs cultured with HCoV-OC43 spike peptides, collected after COVID-19 vaccination. Indicated subset: HCoV-OC43 spike overlapping peptide pool stimulation. The chain is built from TRBV10-1 and TRBJ2-2, with a possible D match to TRBD1 (6 bases). This receptor was identified in a human donor who received a COVID-19 vaccine. CDR3 nucleotide sequence: TGCGCCAGCCAGACAGGGAACACCGGGGAGCTGTTTTTT. Translating it yields CASQTGNTGELFF.